This TCR beta chain was captured in a study of CD8 T cells in Susac syndrome. Per the germline V gene, CDR1 is LNHDA and CDR2 is SQIVND (reference sequence). Trimming at V came to 8 bases and at J to 2 bases, leaving 10 bases not matched to a gene. The CDR3 spans 15 residues. Reverse transcription of roughly 0.5 to 1 ug RNA was carried out with random hexamers. A single record per CDR3 protein comes from TCRdb applying MiXCR to the immunoSEQ multiplex PCR reads. The sample lists more than 75,000 distinct CDR3 sequences, 90% to 95% occurring once. The origin of this receptor is a human donor in good health. The chain uses TRBV19 and TRBJ1-1; 8 positions match TRBD1. Material: CD8+ T cells from PBMCs. This CDR3 reads CASRRRTGSNTEAFF. CDR3 nucleotides: TGTGCCAGTCGCCGTCGGACAGGGAGTAACACTGAAGCTTTCTTT.